Described below is a single T cell receptor beta chain sequence and its context. It lacks a known antigen. Base-call qualities are not available, and no considerably larger clone is one nucleotide away. This sample stems from a study of blood T cell repertoires in COVID-19 (dated by TCRdb to 2020 to 2022). Some background on the complete study: Samples from collaborators originated in the United States, Italy and Spain and spanned both the acute and convalescent phases of COVID-19. The dataset comprised deeply sampled blood TCRbeta repertoires from subjects exposed to, actively infected with, or recovered from COVID-19. The prospective study material was composed of cDNA or gDNA derived from T cells, B-cell-depleted T cells, or PBMCs. Nearly every sample came with metadata listing a de-identified subject ID, COVID-19 status, age in years and sex. The samples were drawn from two sources: the first 160 participants of the ongoing ImmuneRACE study, and 1,254 subjects contributed by 6 global collaborators. The repertoires were made available in a free public database intended to serve as a resource for research on the immune response to SARS-CoV-2. Where HLA class I and class II types were available, the types were taken from metadata supplied by the sample provider, not from assay-based typing. General study outcomes and caveats: How much clinical and demographic metadata was included differed by source and by participant, and the metadata was provided uncurated.

TCRbeta CDR3 regions were amplified from genomic DNA using the immunoSEQ Assay, a bias-controlled multiplex PCR. Regarding the original processing steps: The number of nucleated cells in each sample was estimated by amplification of reference gene primers within the assay. Sequence reads were collapsed and filtered to measure the absolute abundance of every unique TCRbeta CDR3 rearrangement. For each sample, productive Simpson clonality was calculated as the square root of Simpson's diversity index across productive rearrangements. Here the immuneACCESS table is served through TCRdb, limited to in-frame sequences with V and J called. Missing clones are a known gap in these copies; in checked studies unresolved V genes cover under half, and the rest lacks a known reason. D and trimming were read from the DNA, whereas the V and J calls and clone size are those reported in that table. The table for this sample lists 110,000 to 150,000 clones; more than 75% of them were counted only once. Clones ranked in the top ten supply over 4% of the sample.

Including cysteine and phenylalanine, the CDR3 has 14 amino acids. The kept DNA is CDR3 alone, 42 bases in frame from the first base. The germline V gene gives CDR1 as SGHAT and CDR2 as FQNNGV. V ends up 3 bases short and J 3 bases short, with an unmatched junction base count of 0. Whole blood was collected in K2EDTA tubes by collaborating institutions according to the institutions' own protocols. Collaborator samples were shipped for TCRbeta analysis as frozen whole blood, isolated PBMCs, or DNA extracted from either sample type. The sequencing sample was made of peripheral blood. The TCR sequence derives from a woman between 45 and 65 years old with acute or convalescent COVID-19. The receptor chain draws on TRBV11-2 and TRBJ2-5; 11 middle bases align to TRBD2. This receptor carries the CDR3 CASSFSGGEETQYF. The nucleotides read TGTGCCAGCAGCTTTAGCGGGGGGGAAGAGACCCAGTACTTC.